The 8 T cell receptor beta chains below all came from one sample that was sequenced in a study of OX40 agonist ivuxolimab in advanced cancers. Library prep was done by the immunoSEQ multiplex PCR assay. TCRdb stores this immuneACCESS table with in-frame sequences only. Part of the clones is absent; in the studies checked, under half of the shortfall reflects unresolved V genes, and no reason is known for the rest. The sample records tens of thousands of clones, approximately 90% of which are singletons. Jointly, the top ten make up 1.1% of the sample. The sample consisted of CD4+ or CD8+ T cells sorted from blood, taken in a trial of the OX40 agonist ivuxolimab. The receptor source for this set is an adult with an advanced solid tumor such as melanoma, head and neck, liver or kidney cancer.

The J gene is TRBJ2-7, the V gene TRBV7-2; unclear D gene. Germline V gene lookup returns CDR1 SGHTA and CDR2 FQGNSA. The V gene lost 6 bases and the J gene lost 5 bases, with 20 bases spanning the gap. The CDR3 is 15 amino acids. This CDR3 reads CASRRGGVVIDEQYF. The CDR3 DNA reads TGTGCCAGCAGAAGAGGTGGAGTGGTAATCGACGAGCAGTACTTC.

The gene calls are TRBV7-3 and TRBJ2-3; D is uncertain. Germline values: CDR1 SGHTA, CDR2 FQGTGA. The CDR3 covers 13 residues. V gave up 7 bases and J gave up 0 bases, with 8 bases separating them. The CDR3 bases are TGTGCCAGCAAGGACCCTAGCACAGATACGCAGTATTTT. This sequence encodes CASKDPSTDTQYF.

The V gene is TRBV6-1, the J gene TRBJ1-1, with D possibly TRBD1 on 6 matching bases. The germline V gene encodes CDR1 MNHNS and CDR2 SASEGT. Trimming shortened V by 5 bases and J by 5 bases, and 18 bases separated the two germline ends. The CDR3 totals 15 residues. CDR3 amino acids: CASSPQGQGRTEAFF. As DNA, the CDR3 is TGTGCCAGCAGTCCCCAAGGGCAGGGGCGGACTGAAGCTTTCTTT.

The V gene is TRBV27, the J gene TRBJ1-2; 7 positions match TRBD1. Per the germline V gene, CDR1 is MNHEY and CDR2 is SMNVEV (reference sequence). Losses at the gene ends were 4 bases for V and 8 bases for J; bases not matched to a gene: 7. CDR3 size: 13 residues. The CDR3, as DNA: TGTGCCAGCAGTTCTCGACAGGGTCAGGGCTACACCTTC. It is translated as CASSSRQGQGYTF.

This clone was observed a single time. The V call is TRBV18, the J call TRBJ2-1, with a tentative D call TRBD1 (6 bases). The germline V gene has CDR1 KGHSH and CDR2 LQKENI. This CDR3 contains 13 residues. The V end lost 6 bases, the J end lost 9 bases, and 15 bases lay between the germline ends. CDR3 in DNA: TGTGCCAGCTCCCCCAGGGGAAACGGTGAGCAGTTCTTC. This encodes CASSPRGNGEQFF.

The chain employs TRBV6-1 and TRBJ1-5; D not certain. The CDR3 length is 15 residues. The germline gives CDR1 MNHNS, CDR2 SASEGT. Trimming pared 1 base from V and 7 bases from J, leaving 14 bases between. CDR3: CASSEVVGWRQPQHF. CDR3 DNA: TGTGCCAGCAGTGAAGTGGTGGGGTGGAGGCAGCCCCAGCATTTT.

The J gene is TRBJ1-4, the V gene TRBV7-9, with a weak D call TRBD1 (5 bases). With 5 bases removed from V and 7 bases from J, the gap between germline ends came to 8 bases. Germline lookup yields CDR1 SEHNR and CDR2 FQNEAQ (reference sequence). This CDR3 comprises 12 residues. The CDR3 loop reads CASSQGGEKLFF. DNA of the CDR3: TGTGCCAGCAGCCAGGGAGGTGAAAAACTGTTTTTT.

The V and J genes are TRBV27 and TRBJ1-1; D not certain. CDR1 and CDR2 from the germline V gene are MNHEY and SMNVEV (reference sequence). CDR3 length equals 14 residues. The V end lost 2 bases, the J end lost 1 base, and 8 bases lay between the germline ends. CDR3 amino acids: CASSLEGRNTEAFF. The CDR3 DNA follows: TGTGCCAGCAGTTTAGAGGGTCGGAACACTGAAGCTTTCTTT.